Following are 16 T cell receptor beta chains from one sample sequenced in a study of shared clonotypes between healthy human individuals. TCRdb's copy holds only in-frame clones and misses some; the assay was immunoSEQ multiplex PCR. The data contain 2 million to 2.5 million clones, 80% to 95% of them singletons. The sample comprised naive CD4+ T cells from PBMCs. Subset: CD45RA+ positively selected. The receptors here all came from a man between 18 and 29 years old in good health. Some clones in this sample may be carry-over from other donors' samples.

The gene calls are TRBV5-1 and TRBJ2-5; 10 bases are shared with TRBD1. Germline loops: CDR1 SGHRS, CDR2 YFSETQ. The J segment lost 4 bases and the V segment lost 4 bases, leaving 7 bases of the junction unmatched. This CDR3 contains 15 residues. The CDR3 bases are TGCGCCAGCAGCCCACAAGGACAGGGGGGAGAGACCCAGTACTTC. This sequence encodes CASSPQGQGGETQYF. The variable domain in full, with the rest retrieved from reference TRBV5-1 and TRBJ2-5, is KAGVTQTPRYLIKTRGQQVTLSCSPISGHRSVSWYQQTPGQGLQFLFEYFSETQRNKGNFPGRFSGRQFSNSRSEMNVSTLELGDSALYLCASSPQGQGGETQYFGPGTRLLVL.

The chain is built from TRBV29-1 and TRBJ2-5; D is perhaps TRBD2 (7 bases). V lost 2 bases and J lost 6, with 13 bases in between. The germline V gene has CDR1 SQVTM and CDR2 ANQGSEA. The CDR3 covers 13 residues. This CDR3 is CSVESEGGKTQYF. The CDR3, as DNA: TGCAGCGTTGAAAGCGAGGGGGGGAAGACCCAGTACTTC.

The V call is TRBV18, the J call TRBJ1-3; tentatively, D is TRBD1 (6 bases). The ends were cut back, 3 bases at V and 4 bases at J, with 10 bases in the middle. CDR1 and CDR2 from the germline V gene are KGHSH and LQKENI. The CDR3 extends over 14 amino acids. CDR3 sequence (DNA): TGTGCCAGCTCACCCAGGGGTGACGGAAACACCATATATTTT. Protein product: CASSPRGDGNTIYF.

V usage is TRBV6-5 and J usage is TRBJ2-5; 13 bases line up with TRBD2. With V trimmed by 5 bases and J by 5 bases, 5 bases remained unmatched. The germline V gene encodes CDR1 MNHEY and CDR2 SVGAGI. The CDR3 runs to 15 residues. The CDR3 DNA is TGTGCCAGCAGTCTCGGACTAGCGGGAGTTGAGACCCAGTACTTC. Encoded protein: CASSLGLAGVETQYF.

The chain employs TRBV6-1 and TRBJ2-7; possible D gene TRBD2, 5 bases. The ends were cut back, 5 bases at V and 7 bases at J, with 12 bases in the middle. The CDR3 is 12 residues long. Per germline, CDR1 MNHNS and CDR2 SASEGT. CDR3 protein: CASSLGVPEQYF. The CDR3 DNA reads TGTGCCAGCAGTCTCGGGGTCCCGGAGCAGTACTTC.

This clone appeared once. J is TRBJ2-6 and V is TRBV18; weak D call: TRBD1 (5 bases). CDR1 is KGHSH and CDR2 is LQKENI in the germline V gene. This CDR3 contains 16 residues. V was trimmed by 3 bases and J by 3 bases, leaving 12 bases between them. Written as DNA, the CDR3 is TGTGCCAGCTCACCTTCCCAGGGTCGTGGGGCCAACGTCCTGACTTTC. This encodes CASSPSQGRGANVLTF.

The gene calls are TRBV28 and TRBJ2-6; a weak D match, TRBD2 (6 bases). V lost 5 bases and J 4 bases, leaving 12 bases between the germline ends. Per germline, CDR1 MDHEN and CDR2 SYDVKM. This CDR3 is built from 15 residues. This chain's CDR3 is CASSKGLVGANVLTF. Written as DNA, the CDR3 is TGTGCCAGCAGTAAGGGACTCGTGGGGGCCAACGTCCTGACTTTC.

This chain uses TRBV7-2 with TRBJ2-7; 9 bases are shared with TRBD1. The ends lost 0 bases at V and 3 bases at J; junction bases unmatched: 12. Germline CDR1 is SGHTA and CDR2 is FQGNSA. The CDR3 consists of 18 residues. CDR3 residues: CASSLAPGQGSGFYEQYF. The CDR3 DNA reads TGTGCCAGCAGCTTAGCACCGGGACAGGGATCGGGGTTCTACGAGCAGTACTTC.

The V gene is TRBV9, the J gene TRBJ2-5, with TRBD1 as a possible D gene (6 bases). Germline CDR1 SGDLS, CDR2 YYNGEE. V lost 4 bases and J lost 1, with 17 bases in between. The CDR3 is 16 amino acids. CDR3 sequence (DNA): TGTGCCAGCAGCCCCCGATCGGGACACATCCAAGAGACCCAGTACTTC. It codes for CASSPRSGHIQETQYF.

This clone has a handful of counts. Other DNA variants within this sample encode the same CDR3. The J gene is TRBJ1-2, the V gene TRBV6-1; 7 bases are shared with TRBD1. This CDR3 has 13 amino acids. The V gene end was trimmed by 4 bases and the J gene end by 5 bases; junction bases not matched to a gene: 4. Germline-derived CDR1 and CDR2 are MNHNS and SASEGT. The CDR3 DNA reads as TGTGCCAGCAGTGTTACAGGGGTATATGGCTACACCTTC. Its protein is CASSVTGVYGYTF.

This chain links TRBV5-1 with TRBJ1-3, with D hard to call. V lost 4 bases and J lost 0, with 8 bases in between. CDR1 and CDR2 (germline): SGHRS, YFSETQ. The CDR3 runs 14 residues. The CDR3 region is CASSMADSGNTIYF. For the CDR3, the DNA is TGCGCCAGCAGCATGGCGGACTCTGGAAACACCATATATTTT.

This clone was seen a handful of times. The identical CDR3 is also encoded by other nucleotide sequences in the sample. The V call is TRBV7-9, the J call TRBJ2-2; no firm D call. CDR1 and CDR2 from the germline V gene are SEHNR and FQNEAQ (reference sequence). CDR3 length: 12 amino acids. Trimming cost V 0 bases and J 8 bases, with 4 bases left between them. CDR3 sequence reads: CASSLATGELFF. CDR3 sequence (DNA): TGTGCCAGCAGCTTAGCGACTGGGGAGCTGTTTTTT.

The J gene is TRBJ1-3, the V gene TRBV18; D may be TRBD1 (5 bases). The CDR3 loop spans 14 amino acids. In germline, CDR1 is KGHSH, CDR2 LQKENI. The ends were cut back, 3 bases at V and 4 bases at J, with 10 bases in the middle. Here the CDR3 DNA reads TGTGCCAGCTCACCCGGGACGTCAGGAAACACCATATATTTT. Its translation is CASSPGTSGNTIYF.

Notes on this clone: Additional DNA sequences in this sample encode the identical CDR3. The chain uses TRBV9 and TRBJ2-1; D is perhaps TRBD1 (5 bases). Looked up from germline, CDR1 is SGDLS and CDR2 is YYNGEE. V was trimmed by 1 base and J by 1 base, leaving 6 bases between them. The CDR3 length is 14 residues. CDR3 nucleotide sequence: TGTGCCAGCAGCGTATCAGGGTCCTACAATGAGCAGTTCTTC. This gives the protein CASSVSGSYNEQFF.

CDR3 in amino acids: CASSLGDRARDPLGKLFF. The CDR3 DNA reads as TGTGCCAGCAGCTTAGGGGACAGGGCCCGTGACCCCCTTGGAAAACTGTTTTTT. J is TRBJ1-4 and V is TRBV7-9; 9 nucleotides match TRBD1. CDR3 length: 18 residues. Trimming cost V 1 base and J 10 bases; bases outside gene matches: 16. The germline V gene has CDR1 SEHNR and CDR2 FQNEAQ (reference sequence). Filled out from reference TRBV7-9 and TRBJ1-4, the complete variable domain reads DTGVSQNPRHKITKRGQNVTFRCDPISEHNRLYWYRQTLGQGPEFLTYFQNEAQLEKSRLLSDRFSAERPKGSFSTLEIQRTEQGDSAMYLCASSLGDRARDPLGKLFFGSGTQLSVL.

The chain joins TRBV19 to TRBJ2-1; TRBD2 matches at 11 bases. The ends lost 7 bases at V and 8 bases at J; junction bases unmatched: 10. This CDR3 is 15 amino acids long. In germline, CDR1 is LNHDA, CDR2 SQIVND (reference sequence). The CDR3 nucleotides are TGTGCCAGTACCCCAGCTAGCGGGAGGTTCGATGAGCAGTTCTTC. This sequence encodes CASTPASGRFDEQFF.